This T cell receptor beta chain was documented in a study of blood T cells in healthy people across ages (dated by TCRdb to about 2015). Describing the broader study: Template switching captured roughly one uniquely barcoded TCR beta cDNA molecule per two T cells in model experiments. For two donors (one aged 18 to 30 and one aged 80 or older), the study analyzed two additional independent replicas of 1 million unique cDNA reads from the same blood draw. To avoid experimental bias, donors of different ages were spread randomly across the sequencing lanes. The donors were split into four age groups: young (average 16 years), middle-aged (about 40), aged (62) and long-lived (about 82). Age-related changes in TCR beta repertoire diversity were measured in the study by deep sequencing normalized with unique cDNA molecular identifiers.

Broad study findings and their caveats: Because profiling used bulk unsorted PBMCs, naive and antigen-experienced compartments could not be compared conclusively. Observed TCR beta diversity per million T cells fell roughly linearly with age, and a significant reduction was already apparent by age about 38. Estimates of total diversity from one million sequenced T cells were regarded as lower bounds and underestimates. A strong correlation was found between observed TCR beta diversity and the percentage of naive T cells measured by flow cytometry. Compared with the aged group, the long-lived group had more naive CD4+ T cells, fewer expanded clones and increased TCR diversity, a pattern suggesting age selection. Donor CMV infection status was unknown, potentially confounding age-related changes in expanded clonotypes.

This clonotype was seen a handful of times. The antigen this receptor binds is unknown. No base-level quality is on record; no much larger clone is a single base apart. Receptor libraries were prepared by 5' RACE. These reads were obtained on an Illumina HiSeq 2500. A second PCR of about 6 to 12 cycles was performed with a sample-barcoded 5' primer and a J-beta primer mix. A template-switch 5' adaptor carrying 12 random nucleotides introduced a unique molecular identifier onto each TCR beta cDNA molecule. At least 2.5 million CDR3-containing paired-end reads were obtained from each sample. First-strand cDNA was synthesized from all RNA with the Mint cDNA synthesis kit, primed by a TRBC-specific oligonucleotide. Following uracil-DNA glycosylase treatment, all cDNA underwent a first 18-cycle PCR with the universal primers M1SS and BC2_uni_R. For the original study's pipeline: Each sample was normalized by randomly selecting 1 million high-quality reads, each carrying a distinct molecular identifier. Instead of being binned into consensus sequences, reads with shared molecular identifiers were discarded. MiTCR, with a Q25 quality threshold and the strictest error-elimination algorithm, was used for CDR3 identification, clonotype clustering and error correction. A nonparametric unseen species model using Euler transformation provided a lower-bound estimate of total TCR beta diversity. TCRdb handled the public reads itself, with Q25 trimming in fastp and clone calling in MiXCR, and kept productive beta chains. CDR3 protein duplicates are merged, each entry listing the most common genes and DNA. Clone size and V and J calls follow TCRdb, not the original study. Present in this sample are fewer than 2,000,000 distinct CDR3 sequences, approximately 32% of which were seen just once. The leading ten clones occupy over 9% of the sample.

Donors were 35 to 40 systemically healthy Caucasian individuals from Russia aged about 6 to 100 years. About 10 milliliters of peripheral blood were drawn from each donor into EDTA-treated Vacutainer tubes. Ficoll-Paque density-gradient centrifugation was used to isolate PBMCs, with at least 6.5 million per sample. Total RNA, at least 6 micrograms per sample, was extracted from PBMCs with Trizol reagent. For every donor, an aliquot of PBMCs went through flow cytometry to measure the percentages of naive CD45RAhigh/CD27high T cells. Measured from the cysteine to the phenylalanine, the CDR3 is 19 residues long. The sequence is cut down to CDR3 DNA, 57 bases in frame from base 1. From a lookup of the germline V gene, CDR1 and CDR2 are MGHRA and YSYEKL. The junction carries 23 bases between V and J, which are trimmed by 3 bases and 1 base respectively.

The sequence is built from TRBV4-1 and TRBJ2-3; the D gene is perhaps TRBD1, on 5 matching bases. The source of this sequence is a woman in her thirties in good health. Material for sequencing was blood. The CDR3 amino acid sequence is: CASSQGRVRARMGTDTQYF. The nucleotide sequence reads TGCGCCAGCAGCCAGGGGCGAGTGAGAGCCCGAATGGGCACAGATACGCAGTATTTT.